The clone carrying this T cell receptor beta chain occurred a few times. The junction differs from germline at one of its ends, possibly a read error. Profiled with immunoSEQ multiplex PCR; TCRdb holds only in-frame clones, not every one. The sample contains 360,000 or so clones, 90% of which appear only once. The V gene's germline CDR1 is SGHNT and CDR2 YENEEA. CDR3 length: 18 residues. This record belongs to a study of blood T cell repertoires in COVID-19. V and J are TRBV11-3 and TRBJ2-6; 8 positions match TRBD1. The material sequenced was peripheral blood. The receptor was isolated from a man between 18 and 29 years old with active or convalescent COVID-19. CDR3 amino acids: CASSPSAGGVSGANVLTF. The CDR3 DNA reads as TGTGCCAGCAGCCCCTCGGCAGGGGGCGTCTCTGGGGCCAACGTGCTGACTTTC.